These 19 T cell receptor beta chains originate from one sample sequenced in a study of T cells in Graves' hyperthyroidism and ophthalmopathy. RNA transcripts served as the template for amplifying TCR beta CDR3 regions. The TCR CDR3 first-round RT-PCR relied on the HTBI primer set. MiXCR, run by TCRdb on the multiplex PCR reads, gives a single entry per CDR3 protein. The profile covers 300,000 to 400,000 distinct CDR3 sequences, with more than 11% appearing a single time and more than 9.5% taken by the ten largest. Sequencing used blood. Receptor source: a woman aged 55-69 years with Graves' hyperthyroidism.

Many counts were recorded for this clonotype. This chain's CDR3 is CSVEVYLAEEGTDTQYF. CDR3 coding DNA: TGCAGCGTTGAAGTCTATCTAGCGGAGGAGGGCACAGATACGCAGTATTTT. This chain connects TRBV29-1 to TRBJ2-3; 7 bases align to TRBD2. Unmatched junction bases numbered 11, after V lost 1 base and J lost 1 base. CDR1 is SQVTM, CDR2 ANQGSEA, per germline. The CDR3 runs to 17 residues.

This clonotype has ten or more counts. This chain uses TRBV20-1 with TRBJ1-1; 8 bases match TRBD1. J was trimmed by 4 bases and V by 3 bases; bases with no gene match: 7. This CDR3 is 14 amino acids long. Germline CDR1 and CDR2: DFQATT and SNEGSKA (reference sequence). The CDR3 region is CSARKGTGGTEAFF. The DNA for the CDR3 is TGCAGTGCTAGGAAAGGGACAGGCGGCACTGAAGCTTTCTTT.

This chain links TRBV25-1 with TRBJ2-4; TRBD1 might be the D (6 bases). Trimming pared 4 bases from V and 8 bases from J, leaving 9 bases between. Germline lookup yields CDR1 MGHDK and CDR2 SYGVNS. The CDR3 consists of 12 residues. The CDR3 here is CASSGNRDIQYF. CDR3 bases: TGTGCCAGCAGTGGAAACAGGGACATTCAGTACTTC.

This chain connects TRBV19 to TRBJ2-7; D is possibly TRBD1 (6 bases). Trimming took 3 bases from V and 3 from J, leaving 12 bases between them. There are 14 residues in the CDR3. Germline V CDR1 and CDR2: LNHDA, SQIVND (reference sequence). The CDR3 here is CASSMTPDSYEQYF. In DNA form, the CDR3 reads TGTGCCAGTAGTATGACCCCGGACAGCTACGAGCAGTACTTC.

In DNA form, the CDR3 reads TGTGCCAGCAGTCGAACGACGGGGACGAACACTGAAGCTTTCTTT. Translation: CASSRTTGTNTEAFF. The chain joins TRBV11-2 to TRBJ1-1; D is possibly TRBD1 (5 bases). The CDR3 runs to 15 residues. CDR1 and CDR2 from the germline V gene are SGHAT and FQNNGV. V gave up 6 bases and J gave up 1 base, with 15 bases separating them. Full variable domain (missing parts from reference TRBV11-2 and TRBJ1-1): EAGVAQSPRYKIIEKRQSVAFWCNPISGHATLYWYQQILGQGPKLLIQFQNNGVVDDSQLPKDRFSAERLKGVDSTLKIQPAKLEDSAVYLCASSRTTGTNTEAFFGQGTRLTVV.

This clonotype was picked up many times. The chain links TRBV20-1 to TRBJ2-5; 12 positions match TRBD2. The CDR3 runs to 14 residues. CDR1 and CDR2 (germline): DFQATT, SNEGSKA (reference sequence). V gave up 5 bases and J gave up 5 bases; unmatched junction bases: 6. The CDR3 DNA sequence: TGCAGTGCTGGCGGGACTAGCGGGCTTGAGACCCAGTACTTC. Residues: CSAGGTSGLETQYF.

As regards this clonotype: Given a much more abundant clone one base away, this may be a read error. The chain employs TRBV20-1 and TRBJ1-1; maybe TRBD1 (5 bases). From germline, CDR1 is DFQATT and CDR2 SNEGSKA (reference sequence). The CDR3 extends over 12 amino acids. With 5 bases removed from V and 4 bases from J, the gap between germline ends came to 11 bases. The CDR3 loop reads CSAHGGSTEAFF. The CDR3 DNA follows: TGCAGTGCTCACGGGGGGAGCACTGAAGCTTTCTTT.

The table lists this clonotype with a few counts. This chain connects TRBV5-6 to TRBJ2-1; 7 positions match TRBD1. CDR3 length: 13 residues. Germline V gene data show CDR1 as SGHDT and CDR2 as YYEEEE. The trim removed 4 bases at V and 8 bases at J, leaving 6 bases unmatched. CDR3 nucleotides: TGTGCCAGCAGCATGCCACAGGGGCATGAGCAGTTCTTC. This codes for CASSMPQGHEQFF.

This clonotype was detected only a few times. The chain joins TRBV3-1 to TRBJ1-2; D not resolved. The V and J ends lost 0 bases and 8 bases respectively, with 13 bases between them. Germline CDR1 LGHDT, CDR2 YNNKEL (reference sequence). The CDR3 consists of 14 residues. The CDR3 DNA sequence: TGTGCCAGCAGCCAAGATCCCGGGCTCGGAGGCTACACCTTC. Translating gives CASSQDPGLGGYTF.

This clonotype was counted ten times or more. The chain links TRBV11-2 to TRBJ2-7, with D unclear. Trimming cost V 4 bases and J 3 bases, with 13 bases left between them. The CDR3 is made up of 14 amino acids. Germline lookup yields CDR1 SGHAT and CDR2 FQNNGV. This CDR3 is CASSSMGRHYEQYF. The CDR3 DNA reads TGTGCCAGCAGCTCAATGGGCCGACACTACGAGCAGTACTTC. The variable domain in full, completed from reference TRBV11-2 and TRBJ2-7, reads EAGVAQSPRYKIIEKRQSVAFWCNPISGHATLYWYQQILGQGPKLLIQFQNNGVVDDSQLPKDRFSAERLKGVDSTLKIQPAKLEDSAVYLCASSSMGRHYEQYFGPGTRLTVT.

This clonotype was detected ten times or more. CDR3 residues: CASSWGTGGLEQYF. The DNA for the CDR3 is TGTGCCAGCAGCTGGGGGACAGGGGGACTCGAGCAGTACTTC. The chain combines TRBV5-6 with TRBJ2-7; TRBD1 agrees at 11 bases. Germline V gives CDR1 SGHDT, CDR2 YYEEEE. This CDR3 has 14 residues. Trimming at V came to 3 bases and at J to 6 bases, leaving 5 bases not matched to a gene. The complete variable domain, with remaining parts taken from reference TRBV5-6 and TRBJ2-7, reads DAGVTQSPTHLIKTRGQQVTLRCSPKSGHDTVSWYQQALGQGPQFIFQYYEEEERQRGNFPDRFSGHQFPNYSSELNVNALLLGDSALYLCASSWGTGGLEQYFGPGTRLTVT.

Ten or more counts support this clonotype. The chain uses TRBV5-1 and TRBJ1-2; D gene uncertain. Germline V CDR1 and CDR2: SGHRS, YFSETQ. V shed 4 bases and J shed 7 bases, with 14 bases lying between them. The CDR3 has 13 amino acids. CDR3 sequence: CASSRSVGSGYTF. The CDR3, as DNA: TGCGCCAGCAGCCGTTCTGTGGGTAGTGGCTACACCTTC.

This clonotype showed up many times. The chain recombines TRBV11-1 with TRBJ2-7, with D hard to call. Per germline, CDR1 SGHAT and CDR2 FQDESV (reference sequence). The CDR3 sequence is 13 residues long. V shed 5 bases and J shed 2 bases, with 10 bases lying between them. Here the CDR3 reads CASSAGDTYEQYF. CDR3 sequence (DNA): TGTGCCAGCAGCGCCGGAGACACCTACGAGCAGTACTTC.

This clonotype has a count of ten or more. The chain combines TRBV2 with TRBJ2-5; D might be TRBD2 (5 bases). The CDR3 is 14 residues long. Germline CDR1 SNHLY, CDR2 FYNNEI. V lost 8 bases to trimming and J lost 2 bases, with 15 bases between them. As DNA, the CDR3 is TGTGCCAGCTTAGATGGACGGGGACAAGAGACCCAGTACTTC. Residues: CASLDGRGQETQYF.

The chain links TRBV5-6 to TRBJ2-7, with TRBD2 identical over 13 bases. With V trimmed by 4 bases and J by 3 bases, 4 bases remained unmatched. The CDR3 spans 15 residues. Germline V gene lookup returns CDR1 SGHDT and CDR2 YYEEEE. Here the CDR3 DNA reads TGTGCCAGCAGCATGGGACTAGCGGGGTTCTACGAGCAGTACTTC. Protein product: CASSMGLAGFYEQYF.

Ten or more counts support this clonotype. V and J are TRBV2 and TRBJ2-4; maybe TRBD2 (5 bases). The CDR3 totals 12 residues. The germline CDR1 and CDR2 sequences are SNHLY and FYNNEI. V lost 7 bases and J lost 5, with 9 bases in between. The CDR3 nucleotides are TGTGCCAGCAACCTGGGAGAAAACATTCAGTACTTC. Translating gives CASNLGENIQYF.

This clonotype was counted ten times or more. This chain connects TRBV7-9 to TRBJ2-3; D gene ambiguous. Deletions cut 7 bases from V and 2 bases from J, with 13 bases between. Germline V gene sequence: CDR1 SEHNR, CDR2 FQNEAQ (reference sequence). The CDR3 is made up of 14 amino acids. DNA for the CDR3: TGTGCCAGCATCGTTGAGACCAACACAGATACGCAGTATTTT. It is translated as CASIVETNTDTQYF.

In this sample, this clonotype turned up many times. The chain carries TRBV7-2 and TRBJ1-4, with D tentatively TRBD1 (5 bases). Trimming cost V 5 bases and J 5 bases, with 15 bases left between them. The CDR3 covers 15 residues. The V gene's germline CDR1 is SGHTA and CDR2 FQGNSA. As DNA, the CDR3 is TGTGCCAGCAGCCGAACCGGGACGCAAAATGAAAAACTGTTTTTT. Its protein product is CASSRTGTQNEKLFF.

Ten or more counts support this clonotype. For the CDR3, the DNA is TGTGCCAGCAGTTTAGGGACTAGCGGGAGGGAGCAGTACTTC. This gives the protein CASSLGTSGREQYF. The chain has TRBV12-3 or TRBV12-4 and TRBJ2-7; 14 bases agree with TRBD2. The trim removed 1 base at V and 7 bases at J, leaving 0 bases unmatched. CDR3 size: 14 residues.